These T cell receptor beta chains were read from a single sample in a study of blood T cells in healthy people across ages. TCRdb called the 5' RACE reads again in MiXCR, with one record for every CDR3 protein. The sample holds 1.5 million to 2 million distinct CDR3 sequences; more than 35% are singletons and the top ten take around 23%. Source material: blood. These receptors all stem from a human donor in good health. Each CDR3 is given with its conserved first and last residue. D genes are given only for firm matches. Clone size is given for some rows only: seen once, a few or many times, or a class if the clone is expanded.

j_call	clone_size	d_call	v_call	cdr3_aa	cdr3_nt
TRBJ1-1	few	.	TRBV9	CASSVVATNTEAFF	TGTGCCAGCAGCGTAGTAGCCACTAACACTGAAGCTTTCTTT
TRBJ2-4	.	.	TRBV21-1	CASSLYQTSGEPMGAKNIQYF	TGTGCCAGCAGCCTCTACCAGACTAGCGGGGAACCGATGGGGGCCAAAAACATTCAGTACTTC
TRBJ1-4	few	.	TRBV2	CASSARGSGNAKLFF	TGTGCCAGCAGTGCTCGGGGATCGGGTAATGCAAAACTGTTTTTT
TRBJ1-2	few	.	TRBV10-3	CAISDGENYGYTF	TGTGCCATCAGTGACGGGGAGAACTATGGCTACACCTTC
TRBJ2-1	few	TRBD2	TRBV7-8	CASSPRLAGGTNEQFF	TGTGCCAGCAGCCCCAGACTAGCGGGGGGGACTAATGAGCAGTTCTTC
TRBJ2-7	.	.	TRBV6-5	CASREDNSYEQYF	TGTGCCAGCAGGGAGGACAACTCCTACGAGCAGTACTTC
TRBJ2-1	.	.	TRBV28	CASLRGLTYNEQFF	TGTGCCAGCCTTCGGGGGTTAACCTACAATGAGCAGTTCTTC
TRBJ1-3	.	.	TRBV10-3	CAISEGRSSGNTIYF	TGTGCCATCAGTGAGGGAAGGAGCTCTGGAAACACCATATATTTT
TRBJ1-1	.	.	TRBV7-9	CASSNLQGPEAFF	TGTGCCAGCAGCAATTTACAGGGTCCTGAAGCTTTCTTT
TRBJ2-7	.	TRBD1	TRBV7-3	CASSPTGGGELQYF	TGTGCCAGCAGCCCTACAGGGGGCGGCGAATTGCAGTACTTC
TRBJ2-3	.	TRBD2	TRBV4-3	CASSQYAGGPADTQYF	TGCGCCAGCAGCCAATATGCGGGGGGGCCGGCAGATACGCAGTATTTT
TRBJ1-2	.	.	TRBV29-1	CSVRSGFNYGNTF	TGCAGCGTTAGGTCCGGCTTTAACTATGGCAACACCTTC
TRBJ1-5	.	.	TRBV6-6	CACNQPQHF	TGTGCCTGCAATCAGCCCCAGCATTTT
TRBJ1-2	.	.	TRBV20-1	CSARDLHYGYTF	TGCAGTGCTAGAGATCTTCACTATGGCTACACCTTC
TRBJ2-3	.	TRBD2	TRBV20-1	CSAFSGGATDTQYF	TGCAGTGCCTTTAGCGGGGGGGCTACAGATACGCAGTATTTT
TRBJ2-3	.	.	TRBV29-1	CSVDSGGWTTDTQYF	TGCAGCGTTGACTCTGGGGGTTGGACCACAGATACGCAGTATTTT
TRBJ2-1	.	TRBD2	TRBV9	CASSVGDYHNEQFF	TGTGCCAGCAGCGTTGGGGACTATCACAATGAGCAGTTCTTC
TRBJ2-1	.	TRBD1	TRBV12-3/TRBV12-4	CASSLQGTGPYNAQFF	TGTGCCAGCAGTCTCCAAGGGACAGGGCCATACAATGCGCAGTTCTTC
TRBJ1-5	once	.	TRBV12-3/TRBV12-4	CASSQGRPQHF	TGTGCCAGCAGTCAAGGTCGGCCCCAGCATTTT
TRBJ2-3	.	.	TRBV7-9	CAGSPVHTDTQYF	TGTGCCGGCAGCCCAGTACACACAGATACGCAGTATTTT
TRBJ2-5	few	.	TRBV6-2/TRBV6-3	CASRQSLQETQYF	TGTGCCAGCAGACAGTCGTTACAAGAGACCCAGTACTTC
TRBJ1-5	.	TRBD1	TRBV6-2/TRBV6-3	CASSYEGANQPQHF	TGTGCCAGCAGTTATGAGGGGGCCAATCAGCCCCAGCATTTT
TRBJ2-2	.	.	TRBV20-1	CSALGNTGELFF	TGCAGTGCTTTAGGCAACACCGGGGAGCTGTTTTTT
TRBJ2-1	.	TRBD2	TRBV5-4	CASSLEGAGGPGNEQFF	TGTGCCAGCAGCTTGGAGGGAGCGGGGGGGCCGGGCAATGAGCAGTTCTTC
TRBJ1-2	.	.	TRBV7-2	CASSPLAGSDYGYTF	TGTGCCAGCAGCCCCCTGGCAGGGTCAGACTATGGCTACACCTTC
TRBJ1-2	many	.	TRBV27	CASSLTRNYGYTF	TGTGCCAGCAGTTTGACTCGAAACTATGGCTACACCTTC
TRBJ2-1	.	.	TRBV4-2	CASSQGGGAEIYNEQFF	TGTGCCAGCAGCCAAGGGGGGGGCGCCGAAATATACAATGAGCAGTTCTTC
TRBJ2-1	.	.	TRBV11-2	CASSRRSGAYNEQFF	TGTGCCAGCAGCCGTAGGTCAGGAGCCTACAATGAGCAGTTCTTC
TRBJ2-3	few	.	TRBV5-1	CASSSYLVTDTQYF	TGCGCCAGCAGCTCATACCTAGTCACAGATACGCAGTATTTT
TRBJ2-7	.	TRBD1	TRBV9	CASSGSTGEPTYEQYF	TGTGCCAGCAGCGGATCGACAGGGGAGCCTACCTACGAGCAGTACTTC
TRBJ1-2	.	.	TRBV6-6	CASSYSKAGEDTF	TGTGCCAGCAGTTACTCGAAGGCAGGGGAGGACACCTTC
TRBJ2-5	.	.	TRBV2	CASSVENTGKETQYF	TGTGCCAGCAGTGTGGAAAACACCGGAAAAGAGACCCAGTACTTC
TRBJ2-5	.	TRBD2	TRBV5-1	CASSSSSGGGEQYF	TGCGCCAGCAGCTCCTCTAGCGGGGGCGGAGAGCAGTACTTC
TRBJ2-1	few	TRBD2	TRBV20-1	CSVLAGQRGYNEQFF	TGCAGTGTTCTAGCGGGTCAGCGAGGATACAATGAGCAGTTCTTC
TRBJ2-2	.	TRBD2	TRBV4-1	CASTHLAGGGNTGELFF	TGCGCCAGCACCCATCTAGCGGGGGGCGGTAACACCGGGGAGCTGTTTTTT
TRBJ2-5	.	.	TRBV7-2	CASSLLATAETQYF	TGTGCCAGCAGCTTATTAGCGACCGCAGAGACCCAGTACTTC
TRBJ2-5	.	.	TRBV15	CATSREAEETQYF	TGTGCCACCAGCAGAGAAGCAGAAGAGACCCAGTACTTC
TRBJ1-5	.	.	TRBV6-1	CASRTPLGWDQPQHF	TGTGCCAGCAGAACCCCCCTAGGATGGGATCAGCCCCAGCATTTT
TRBJ1-3	few	.	TRBV28	CASVSSGNTIYF	TGTGCCAGCGTGAGCTCTGGAAACACCATATATTTT
TRBJ2-3	.	TRBD2	TRBV4-3	CASSQSGGGLAADTQYF	TGCGCCAGCAGCCAATCCGGTGGGGGACTAGCGGCGGATACGCAGTATTTT